The 5 T cell receptor beta chains in this list originate from one sample, sequenced in a study of PD-L1 blockade in urothelial cancer. Sequencing was performed with immunoSEQ multiplex PCR; in TCRdb, only in-frame clones are kept and a portion is missing. The table shows about 85,000 clones, with about 83% occurring only once. Time point: pretreatment peripheral blood. Specimen: PBMCs, collected around atezolizumab (anti-PD-L1) treatment. The source is a man aged 55 to 70 with urothelial cancer.

This clone was observed a single time. This chain connects TRBV7-9 to TRBJ2-7; 8 bases are a match to TRBD2. The V gene end was trimmed by 11 bases and the J gene end by 2 bases; junction bases not matched to a gene: 17. The germline CDR1 and CDR2 sequences are SEHNR and FQNEAQ (reference sequence). CDR3 length: 16 residues. The CDR3 coding sequence is TGTGCCCTCAGCCCGCAGAGCGGGAGTTCGACCTACGAGCAGTACTTC. It specifies CALSPQSGSSTYEQYF.

The chain couples TRBV9 to TRBJ2-3; D is perhaps TRBD1 (6 bases). This CDR3 is 16 amino acids long. Germline-derived CDR1 and CDR2 are SGDLS and YYNGEE. The V end lost 4 bases, the J end lost 2 bases, and 17 bases lay between the germline ends. Written as DNA, the CDR3 is TGTGCCAGCAGCAAGATTGGGGCAGGGGTCACAGATACGCAGTATTTT. Translated: CASSKIGAGVTDTQYF. Full variable domain (remainder filled in from reference TRBV9 and TRBJ2-3): DSGVTQTPKHLITATGQRVTLRCSPRSGDLSVYWYQQSLDQGLQFLIQYYNGEERAKGNILERFSAQQFPDLHSELNLSSLELGDSALYFCASSKIGAGVTDTQYFGPGTRLTVL.

The chain combines TRBV6-5 with TRBJ1-2; TRBD1 matches 10 bases. The CDR3 contains 15 residues. CDR1 MNHEY and CDR2 SVGAGI come from the germline V gene. The J segment lost 7 bases and the V segment lost 5 bases, leaving 10 bases of the junction unmatched. CDR3 in amino acids: CASSRDRGRVPGYTF. CDR3 coding DNA: TGTGCCAGCAGTAGAGACAGGGGGCGCGTTCCTGGCTACACCTTC.

The V gene is TRBV18, the J gene TRBJ2-1; D unclear. This CDR3 comprises 13 residues. The V and J ends lost 6 bases and 5 bases respectively, with 11 bases between them. CDR1 and CDR2 (germline): KGHSH, LQKENI. This CDR3 is CASSFRQDNEQFF. The CDR3 nucleotides read TGTGCCAGCTCGTTCAGACAAGACAATGAGCAGTTCTTC.

V is TRBV19 and J is TRBJ2-1, with TRBD2 identical over 12 bases. The CDR3 consists of 17 residues. The germline V gene encodes CDR1 LNHDA and CDR2 SQIVND (reference sequence). V lost 1 base to trimming and J lost 5 bases; unmatched junction nucleotides: 6. CDR3 DNA sequence: TGTGCCAGTAGTATAGGGCTAGCGGGGGGGTCGAACAATGAGCAGTTCTTC. Its translation: CASSIGLAGGSNNEQFF. Variable domain in full (rest from reference TRBV19 and TRBJ2-1): DGGITQSPKYLFRKEGQNVTLSCEQNLNHDAMYWYRQDPGQGLRLIYYSQIVNDFQKGDIAEGYSVSREKKESFPLTVTSAQKNPTAFYLCASSIGLAGGSNNEQFFGPGTRLTVL.